This T cell receptor (beta chain) comes out of a study of T cell responses to AZD1222 COVID-19 vaccine. Sequenced by immunoSEQ multiplex PCR; TCRdb stores in-frame clones only, minus some. The sample lists 150,000 to 200,000 clones, 91% occurring once. V was cut by 7 bases and J by 4 bases, with 17 bases left in between. This CDR3 is 14 amino acids long. Looked up from germline, CDR1 is MDHEN and CDR2 is SYDVKM. The gene calls are TRBV28 and TRBJ2-7, with D perhaps given as TRBD1 or TRBD2 (6 bases each). The sequence came from an adult who received the AZD1222 COVID-19 vaccine. This specimen consisted of peripheral blood, obtained 28 days after the second AZD1222 dose. CDR3 in DNA: TGTGCCAGCAAGGGGGGCCAGGGTAGATACGAGCAGTACTTC. Translating it yields CASKGGQGRYEQYF.